The T cell receptor beta chain described here comes from a study of molecular identifiers for immune sequencing clone quantification. CDR3 size: 14 residues. Trimming cost V 9 bases and J 4 bases; bases outside gene matches: 10. Germline CDR1 and CDR2: SEHNR and FQNEAQ (reference sequence). TCRdb used MiXCR to reprocess the PCR reads, holding one entry per CDR3 protein. This table holds around 480,000 distinct CDR3 sequences, about a fifth found once. The V call is TRBV7-9, the J call TRBJ2-7; 9 positions agree with TRBD1. Sequenced input: naive CD8+ T cells from blood, with Jurkat cell RNA spiked in. The subset denotes: FACS-sorted CD8+CD4-CCR7+CD45RA+ naive T cells. This sequence originates from a human donor in good health. Some libraries in this study had Jurkat cell RNA spiked in. Here the CDR3 reads CARSPPGQGYEQYF. The CDR3 DNA reads as TGTGCCAGGAGCCCGCCGGGACAGGGTTACGAGCAGTACTTC.